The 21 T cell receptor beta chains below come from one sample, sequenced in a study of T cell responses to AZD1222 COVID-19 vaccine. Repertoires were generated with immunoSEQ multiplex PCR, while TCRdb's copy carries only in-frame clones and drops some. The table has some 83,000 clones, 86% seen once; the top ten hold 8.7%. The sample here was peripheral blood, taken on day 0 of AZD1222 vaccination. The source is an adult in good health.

CDR3 sequence reads: CASSAQGRDTEAFF. CDR3 bases: TGTGCCAGCAGCGCCCAGGGGAGGGATACTGAAGCTTTCTTT. This sequence joins TRBV5-4 and TRBJ1-1, with D possibly TRBD1 on 6 matching bases. Trimming cost V 4 bases and J 5 bases, with 15 bases left between them. The CDR3 loop spans 14 amino acids. CDR1 and CDR2 from the germline V gene are SGHNT and YYREEE (reference sequence).

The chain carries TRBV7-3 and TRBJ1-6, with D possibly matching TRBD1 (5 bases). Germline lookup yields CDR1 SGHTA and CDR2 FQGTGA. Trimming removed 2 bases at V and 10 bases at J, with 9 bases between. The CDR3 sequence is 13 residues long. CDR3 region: CASSLGQGSPLHF. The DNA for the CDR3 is TGTGCCAGCAGCTTAGGTCAGGGATCACCCCTCCACTTT.

CDR3 bases: TGTGCCAGTAGTGCACTAGCGGGAGAAGGTGAGCAGTTCTTC. This encodes CASSALAGEGEQFF. The gene calls are TRBV19 and TRBJ2-1; 11 bases agree with TRBD2. CDR1 and CDR2 (germline): LNHDA, SQIVND (reference sequence). There are 14 residues in the CDR3. The trim removed 5 bases at V and 9 bases at J, leaving 6 bases unmatched.

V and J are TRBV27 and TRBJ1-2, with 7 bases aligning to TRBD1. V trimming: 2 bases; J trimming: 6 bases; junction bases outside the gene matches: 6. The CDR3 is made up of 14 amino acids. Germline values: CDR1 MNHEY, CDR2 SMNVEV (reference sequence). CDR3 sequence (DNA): TGTGCCAGCAGTTTAGGAGGGGGCGCTGATGGCTACACCTTC. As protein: CASSLGGGADGYTF.

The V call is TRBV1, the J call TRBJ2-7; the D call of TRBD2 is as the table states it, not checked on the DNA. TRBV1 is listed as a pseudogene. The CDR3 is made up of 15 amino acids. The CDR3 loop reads CTSSQVSAGTYEQYF. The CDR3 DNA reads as TGCACCAGCAGCCAAGTCAGCGCCGGTACCTACGAGCAGTACTTC.

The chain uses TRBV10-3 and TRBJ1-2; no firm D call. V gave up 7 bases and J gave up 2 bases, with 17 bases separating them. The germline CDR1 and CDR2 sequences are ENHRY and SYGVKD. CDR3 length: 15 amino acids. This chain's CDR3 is CAIIRDFLGNYGYTF. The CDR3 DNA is TGTGCCATCATTAGAGACTTTCTGGGGAACTATGGCTACACCTTC.

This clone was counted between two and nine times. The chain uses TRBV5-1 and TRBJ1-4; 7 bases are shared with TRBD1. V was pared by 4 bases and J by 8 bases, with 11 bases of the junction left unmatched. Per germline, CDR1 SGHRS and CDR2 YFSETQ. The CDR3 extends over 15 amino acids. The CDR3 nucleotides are TGCGCCAGCAGCAGATCGACAGGGCTAGGCGAAAAACTGTTTTTT. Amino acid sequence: CASSRSTGLGEKLFF.

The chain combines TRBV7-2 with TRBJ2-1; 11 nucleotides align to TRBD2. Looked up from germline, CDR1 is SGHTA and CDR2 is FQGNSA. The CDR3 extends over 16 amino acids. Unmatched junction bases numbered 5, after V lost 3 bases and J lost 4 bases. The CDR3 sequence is CASSFGTSGWYNEQFF. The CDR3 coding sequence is TGTGCCAGCAGCTTTGGGACTAGCGGTTGGTACAATGAGCAGTTCTTC.

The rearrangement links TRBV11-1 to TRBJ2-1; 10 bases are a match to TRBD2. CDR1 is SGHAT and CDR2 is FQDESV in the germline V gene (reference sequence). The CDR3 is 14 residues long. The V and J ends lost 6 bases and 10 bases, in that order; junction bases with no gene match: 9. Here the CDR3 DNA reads TGTGCCAGCAGAGGGCTAGCGGGAGATTACGAGCAGTTCTTC. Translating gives CASRGLAGDYEQFF.

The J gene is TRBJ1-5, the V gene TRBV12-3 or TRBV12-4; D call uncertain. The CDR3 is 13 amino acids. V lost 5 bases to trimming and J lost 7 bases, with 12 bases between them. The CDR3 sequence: CASSAAMWQPQHF. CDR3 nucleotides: TGTGCCAGCAGTGCCGCGATGTGGCAGCCCCAGCATTTT.

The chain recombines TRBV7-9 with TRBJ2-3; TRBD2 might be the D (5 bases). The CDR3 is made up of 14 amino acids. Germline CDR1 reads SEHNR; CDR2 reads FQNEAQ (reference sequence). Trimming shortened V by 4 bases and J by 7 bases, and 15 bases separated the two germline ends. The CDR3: CASSSGGSFNTQYF. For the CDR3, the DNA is TGTGCCAGCAGCTCTGGAGGCTCGTTCAATACGCAGTATTTT.

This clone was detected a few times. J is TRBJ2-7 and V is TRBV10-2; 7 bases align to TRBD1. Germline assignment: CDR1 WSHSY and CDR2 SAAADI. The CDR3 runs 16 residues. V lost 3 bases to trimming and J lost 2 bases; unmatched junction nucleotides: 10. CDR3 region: CASSDSDRQDTYEQYF. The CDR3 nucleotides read TGCGCCAGCAGTGATTCGGACAGGCAAGACACCTACGAGCAGTACTTC.

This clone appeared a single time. In DNA form, the CDR3 reads TGTGCCAGCAGCTTAGATCGTAAGGGGGAAAGGTACTTC. Amino acids: CASSLDRKGERYF. The chain links TRBV11-2 to TRBJ2-7; a weak D match, TRBD1 (6 bases). The CDR3 is 13 residues long. Trimming shortened V by 0 bases and J by 12 bases, and 15 bases separated the two germline ends. Per the germline V gene, CDR1 is SGHAT and CDR2 is FQNNGV.

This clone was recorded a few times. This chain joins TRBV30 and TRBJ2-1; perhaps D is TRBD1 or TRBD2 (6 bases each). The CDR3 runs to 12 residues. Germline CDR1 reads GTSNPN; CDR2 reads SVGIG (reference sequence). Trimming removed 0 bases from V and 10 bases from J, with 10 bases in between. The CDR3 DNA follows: TGTGCCTGGAGTGTCGGGGGCTTAGAGCAGTTCTTC. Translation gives CAWSVGGLEQFF.

This chain's CDR3 is CASSLGLAGETQYF. The DNA of the CDR3 is TGTGCCAGCAGCCTGGGACTAGCCGGAGAGACCCAGTACTTC. The chain carries TRBV5-6 and TRBJ2-5; 9 bases align to TRBD2. Per germline, CDR1 SGHDT and CDR2 YYEEEE. The CDR3 covers 14 residues. V was pared by 4 bases and J by 4 bases, with 5 bases of the junction left unmatched.

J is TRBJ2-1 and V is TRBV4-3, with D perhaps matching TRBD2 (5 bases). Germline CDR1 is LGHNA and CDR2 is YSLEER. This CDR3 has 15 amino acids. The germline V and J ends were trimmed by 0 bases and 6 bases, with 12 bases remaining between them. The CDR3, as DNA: TGCGCCAGCAGCCAAGACGGGATAGGTGGCAATGAGCAGTTCTTC. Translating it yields CASSQDGIGGNEQFF.

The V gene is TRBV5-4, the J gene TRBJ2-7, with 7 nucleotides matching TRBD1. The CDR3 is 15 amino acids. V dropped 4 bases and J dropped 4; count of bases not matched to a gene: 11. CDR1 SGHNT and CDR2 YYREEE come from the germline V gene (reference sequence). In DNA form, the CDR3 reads TGTGCCAGCAGCCCTGCAGGGGGTGAGCGTTACGAGCAGTACTTC. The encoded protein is CASSPAGGERYEQYF.

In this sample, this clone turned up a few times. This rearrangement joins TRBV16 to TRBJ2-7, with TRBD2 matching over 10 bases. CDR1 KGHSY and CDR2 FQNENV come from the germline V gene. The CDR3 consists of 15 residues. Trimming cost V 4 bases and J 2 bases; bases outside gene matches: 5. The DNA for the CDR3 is TGTGCCAGCAGCCTCTTAGCGGGAGGACCCTACGAGCAGTACTTC. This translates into CASSLLAGGPYEQYF. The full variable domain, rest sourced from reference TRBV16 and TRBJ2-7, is GEEVAQTPKHLVRGEGQKAKLYCAPIKGHSYVFWYQQVLKNEFKFLISFQNENVFDETGMPKERFSAKCLPNSPCSLEIQATKLEDSAVYFCASSLLAGGPYEQYFGPGTRLTVT.

In nucleotides, the CDR3 is TGTGCTAGTGCCCTAAGCGGGGGGCTTTACAATGAGCAGTTCTTC. Protein product: CASALSGGLYNEQFF. The V gene is TRBV12-5, the J gene TRBJ2-1; 9 positions match TRBD2. CDR1 is LGHNT, CDR2 FRNRAP, per germline. The CDR3 loop spans 15 amino acids. With 7 bases clipped from V and 4 bases from J, the junction kept 8 bases outside the gene matches. The whole variable domain, filled in from reference TRBV12-5 and TRBJ2-1, reads DARVTQTPRHKVTEMGQEVTMRCQPILGHNTVFWYRQTMMQGLELLAYFRNRAPLDDSGMPKDRFSAEMPDATLATLKIQPSEPRDSAVYFCASALSGGLYNEQFFGPGTRLTVL.

As DNA, the CDR3 is TGTGCCAGTAGCCCTAGCGCGAGCTCCTACAATGAGCAGTTCTTC. Its translation: CASSPSASSYNEQFF. The chain carries TRBV19 and TRBJ2-1, with D possibly being TRBD2 (6 bases). V was trimmed by 6 bases and J by 0 bases, leaving 12 bases between them. CDR3 length: 15 residues. From germline, CDR1 is LNHDA and CDR2 SQIVND (reference sequence).

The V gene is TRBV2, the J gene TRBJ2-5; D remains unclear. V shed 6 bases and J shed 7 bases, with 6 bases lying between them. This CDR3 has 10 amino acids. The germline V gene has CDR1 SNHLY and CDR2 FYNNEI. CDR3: CASSSGTQYF. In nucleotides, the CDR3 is TGTGCCAGCAGCTCAGGGACCCAGTACTTC.